This T cell receptor (beta chain) was retrieved from a study of OX40 agonist ivuxolimab in advanced cancers. Across the whole study: Patients received ivuxolimab, an agonistic anti-OX40 (CD134) antibody.

The data were produced by immunoSEQ multiplex PCR, yet TCRdb's version contains in-frame clones alone and is incomplete. Found here are approximately 70,000 clones, around 84% of them singletons; the top ten hold approximately 6.8%. A note on this clone: Its specificity is unknown.

Points from the study as a whole: Expanded clones were, on average, more numerous in CD8+ T cells than in CD4+.

Looked up from germline, CDR1 is SGHRS and CDR2 is YFSETQ. The CDR3 is 14 residues long. This chain uses TRBV5-1 with TRBJ2-5; D not certain. The DNA end is more similar to TRBJ2-7, so the J call may be wrong. The sequencing used CD4+ or CD8+ T cells sorted from blood, collected in a trial of the OX40 agonist ivuxolimab. The TCR comes from an adult with an advanced solid tumor such as melanoma, head and neck, liver or kidney cancer. This CDR3 reads CASSRHAESDEQYF. The CDR3 nucleotides are TGCGCCAGCAGCCGGCATGCGGAATCGGACGAGCAGTACTTC.